A selection of T cell receptor beta chains follows, all from one sample in a study of blood T cell repertoires in COVID-19. TCRdb's table, derived via immunoSEQ multiplex PCR, lists solely in-frame clones and lacks some. The top ten hold 5% to 6.5% of the sample, which has 90,000 to 120,000 clones, 69% seen once. The sequenced material came from peripheral blood. These receptor sequences come from a man aged 80 or over with acute or convalescent COVID-19. Both conserved end residues are part of each CDR3. Fields, in order: clone size, V gene, J gene, CDR3 length, CDR3 protein. Some rows have no size entry. The others give once, few or many, or a class for an expanded clone.

abundance: -
v_gene: TRBV5-4
j_gene: TRBJ2-5
len: 14
CDR3aa: CASSLTSAQETQYF

abundance: once
v_gene: TRBV3-1/TRBV3-2
j_gene: TRBJ2-1
len: 11
CDR3aa: CASSQGSEQFF

abundance: -
v_gene: TRBV7-8
j_gene: TRBJ2-2
len: 17
CDR3aa: CASSIDTGIPNTGELFF

abundance: -
v_gene: TRBV30
j_gene: TRBJ2-3
len: 13
CDR3aa: CAWSRSSGYTQYF

abundance: -
v_gene: TRBV9
j_gene: TRBJ2-4
len: 16
CDR3aa: CASSEHGPETQNIQYF

abundance: -
v_gene: TRBV28
j_gene: TRBJ2-1
len: 14
CDR3aa: CASSFHTGGNEQFF

abundance: -
v_gene: TRBV11-2
j_gene: TRBJ2-3
len: 11
CDR3aa: CASSFVDTQYF

abundance: -
v_gene: TRBV27
j_gene: TRBJ1-1
len: 15
CDR3aa: CASSLSWSGGTEAFF

abundance: -
v_gene: TRBV7-2
j_gene: TRBJ2-1
len: 16
CDR3aa: CASSQRAGLQHNEQFF

abundance: few
v_gene: TRBV11-2
j_gene: TRBJ2-5
len: 15
CDR3aa: CASSQTSGSGETQYF

abundance: -
v_gene: TRBV5-4
j_gene: TRBJ2-5
len: 16
CDR3aa: CASSLVGLAGQETQYF

abundance: once
v_gene: TRBV29-1
j_gene: TRBJ2-5
len: 16
CDR3aa: CSALSGLAGALETQYF

abundance: -
v_gene: TRBV11-2
j_gene: TRBJ1-1
len: 13
CDR3aa: CASSPGGYIEAFF

abundance: -
v_gene: TRBV7-2
j_gene: TRBJ2-1
len: 16
CDR3aa: CASSLASRLIRNEQFF

abundance: -
v_gene: TRBV5-8
j_gene: TRBJ2-6
len: 18
CDR3aa: CASSLVVTLGAGANVLTF

abundance: -
v_gene: TRBV11-3
j_gene: TRBJ2-1
len: 15
CDR3aa: CASSRGGSSYNEQFF

abundance: few
v_gene: TRBV9
j_gene: TRBJ1-1
len: 13
CDR3aa: CASSLYSGTEAFF

abundance: -
v_gene: TRBV24-1
j_gene: TRBJ1-5
len: 14
CDR3aa: CATSEPTGEQPQHF

abundance: -
v_gene: TRBV6-5
j_gene: TRBJ2-3
len: 13
CDR3aa: CASRRDFTDTQYF

abundance: -
v_gene: TRBV6-2/TRBV6-3
j_gene: TRBJ2-7
len: 17
CDR3aa: CASSSRLAGESGAGLRF

abundance: -
v_gene: TRBV6-2/TRBV6-3
j_gene: TRBJ1-5
len: 17
CDR3aa: CASSYVGTGRANQPQHF

abundance: -
v_gene: TRBV11-2
j_gene: TRBJ2-1
len: 15
CDR3aa: CASTLVGRSSSEQFF

abundance: -
v_gene: TRBV5-8
j_gene: TRBJ1-1
len: 18
CDR3aa: CASSLVLKGGGLITEAFF

abundance: many
v_gene: TRBV4-1
j_gene: TRBJ1-5
len: 18
CDR3aa: CASSQADRGPRSNQPQHF

abundance: -
v_gene: TRBV3-1/TRBV3-2
j_gene: TRBJ2-1
len: 17
CDR3aa: CASSLRGASGSFNEQFF

abundance: once
v_gene: TRBV4-2
j_gene: TRBJ1-2
len: 16
CDR3aa: CASSQDYTAGTYGYTF

abundance: few
v_gene: TRBV3-1/TRBV3-2
j_gene: TRBJ2-1
len: 16
CDR3aa: CASSQDVTSGNNEQFF

abundance: -
v_gene: TRBV4-1
j_gene: TRBJ2-2
len: 15
CDR3aa: CASSPLAGATGELFF

abundance: few
v_gene: TRBV27
j_gene: TRBJ1-5
len: 15
CDR3aa: CASRPQGASNQPQHF

abundance: -
v_gene: TRBV30
j_gene: TRBJ2-1
len: 13
CDR3aa: CAWSSGQRNEQFF

abundance: -
v_gene: TRBV20-1
j_gene: TRBJ2-1
len: 14
CDR3aa: CSASMGGRPGEQFF

abundance: -
v_gene: TRBV14
j_gene: TRBJ1-1
len: 16
CDR3aa: CASSQVVWAGETEAFF

abundance: -
v_gene: TRBV21-1
j_gene: TRBJ1-4
len: 13
CDR3aa: CASSKGEEEKLFF

abundance: -
v_gene: TRBV30
j_gene: TRBJ2-1
len: 15
CDR3aa: CAWLIPGLRRNEQFF

abundance: many
v_gene: TRBV18
j_gene: TRBJ2-2
len: 14
CDR3aa: CASSKGANTGELFF

abundance: -
v_gene: TRBV7-2
j_gene: TRBJ1-4
len: 15
CDR3aa: CASSTSGQSFEKLFF

abundance: once
v_gene: TRBV7-2
j_gene: TRBJ2-1
len: 15
CDR3aa: CASSSTGSLDNEQFF

abundance: -
v_gene: TRBV29-1
j_gene: TRBJ2-1
len: 15
CDR3aa: CSVRHTSGRADEQFF

abundance: -
v_gene: TRBV7-2
j_gene: TRBJ2-3
len: 15
CDR3aa: CASSLDGSITDTQYF

abundance: -
v_gene: TRBV28
j_gene: TRBJ1-5
len: 14
CDR3aa: CASSLSGNNQPQHF

abundance: -
v_gene: TRBV28
j_gene: TRBJ1-2
len: 16
CDR3aa: CASSSPGQGIGAGYTF

abundance: -
v_gene: TRBV10-3
j_gene: TRBJ2-3
len: 21
CDR3aa: CAIKGDNPRLAGGGGTDTQYF

abundance: -
v_gene: TRBV7-8
j_gene: TRBJ1-5
len: 15
CDR3aa: CASSLSGYSNQPQHF

abundance: -
v_gene: TRBV12-3/TRBV12-4
j_gene: TRBJ1-1
len: 13
CDR3aa: CASKLERNTEAFF

abundance: -
v_gene: TRBV7-2
j_gene: TRBJ2-1
len: 16
CDR3aa: CASSLDSSGPYNEQFF

abundance: -
v_gene: TRBV5-5
j_gene: TRBJ1-6
len: 14
CDR3aa: CASSLTDDNSPLHF

abundance: many
v_gene: TRBV30
j_gene: TRBJ2-2
len: 12
CDR3aa: CAWNSNTGELFF

abundance: -
v_gene: TRBV9
j_gene: TRBJ2-7
len: 15
CDR3aa: CASSVGLAGGSEQYF

abundance: -
v_gene: TRBV28
j_gene: TRBJ1-2
len: 13
CDR3aa: CASSLTGGSGYTF

abundance: -
v_gene: TRBV7-9
j_gene: TRBJ1-1
len: 13
CDR3aa: CASSLTGDTEAFF

abundance: -
v_gene: TRBV12-3/TRBV12-4
j_gene: TRBJ1-1
len: 12
CDR3aa: CASSFRDTEAFF

abundance: -
v_gene: TRBV19
j_gene: TRBJ2-2
len: 13
CDR3aa: CASSIPENGELFF

abundance: few
v_gene: TRBV2
j_gene: TRBJ2-1
len: 13
CDR3aa: CASQTDTYNEQFF